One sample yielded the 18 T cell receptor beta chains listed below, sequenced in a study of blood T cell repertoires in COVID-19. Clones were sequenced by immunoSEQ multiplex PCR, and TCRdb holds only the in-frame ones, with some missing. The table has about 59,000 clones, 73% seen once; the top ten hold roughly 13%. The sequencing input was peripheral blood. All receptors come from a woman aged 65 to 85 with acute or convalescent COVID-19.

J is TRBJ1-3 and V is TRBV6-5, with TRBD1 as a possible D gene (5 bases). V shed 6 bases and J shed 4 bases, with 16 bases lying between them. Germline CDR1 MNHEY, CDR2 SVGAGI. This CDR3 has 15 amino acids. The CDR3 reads CASSPGGGNGNTIYF. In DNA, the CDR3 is TGTGCCAGCAGCCCCGGGGGGGGGAACGGAAACACCATATATTTT.

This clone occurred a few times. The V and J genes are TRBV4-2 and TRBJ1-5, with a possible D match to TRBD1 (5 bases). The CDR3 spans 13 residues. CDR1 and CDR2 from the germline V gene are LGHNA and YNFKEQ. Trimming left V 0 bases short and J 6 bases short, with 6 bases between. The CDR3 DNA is TGTGCCAGCAGCCAAGATAGGGGTCAGCCCCAGCATTTT. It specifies CASSQDRGQPQHF.

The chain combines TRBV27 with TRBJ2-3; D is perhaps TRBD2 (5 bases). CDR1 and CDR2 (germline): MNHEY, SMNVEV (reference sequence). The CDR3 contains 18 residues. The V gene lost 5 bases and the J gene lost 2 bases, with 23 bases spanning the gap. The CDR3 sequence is CASSLLGPMGDSTDTQYF. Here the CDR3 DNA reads TGTGCCAGCAGTCTTCTAGGTCCGATGGGAGACTCCACAGATACGCAGTATTTT.

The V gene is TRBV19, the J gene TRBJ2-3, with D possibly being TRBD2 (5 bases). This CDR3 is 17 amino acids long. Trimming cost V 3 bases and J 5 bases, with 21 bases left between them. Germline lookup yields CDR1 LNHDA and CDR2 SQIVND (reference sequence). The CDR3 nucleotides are TGTGCCAGTAGTATCCGGGTCGGAGGACCGACGGGAGATACGCAGTATTTT. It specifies CASSIRVGGPTGDTQYF.

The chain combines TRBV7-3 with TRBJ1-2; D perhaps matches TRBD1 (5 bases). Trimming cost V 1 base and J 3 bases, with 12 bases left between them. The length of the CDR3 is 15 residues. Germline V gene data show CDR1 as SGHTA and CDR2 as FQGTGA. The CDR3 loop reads CASSLRGGVDYGYTF. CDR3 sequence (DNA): TGTGCCAGCAGCTTAAGGGGGGGAGTAGACTATGGCTACACCTTC.

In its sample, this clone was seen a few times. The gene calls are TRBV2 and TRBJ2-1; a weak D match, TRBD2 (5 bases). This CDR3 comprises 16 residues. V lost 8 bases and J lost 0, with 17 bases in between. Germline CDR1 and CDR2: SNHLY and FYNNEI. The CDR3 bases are TGTGCCAGCCTCCTGACGGGAAGCAGCTCCTACAATGAGCAGTTCTTC. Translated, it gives CASLLTGSSSYNEQFF.

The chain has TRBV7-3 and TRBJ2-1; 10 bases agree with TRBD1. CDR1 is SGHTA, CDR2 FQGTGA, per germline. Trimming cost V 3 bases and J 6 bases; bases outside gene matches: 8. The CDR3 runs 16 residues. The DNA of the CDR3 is TGTGCCAGCAGCTTGAACCCCGGGACAGGGGTCAATGAGCAGTTCTTC. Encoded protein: CASSLNPGTGVNEQFF. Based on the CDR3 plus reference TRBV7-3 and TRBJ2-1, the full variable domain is GAGVSQTPSNKVTEKGKYVELRCDPISGHTALYWYRQSLGQGPEFLIYFQGTGAADDSGLPNDRFFAVRPEGSVSTLKIQRTERGDSAVYLCASSLNPGTGVNEQFFGPGTRLTVL.

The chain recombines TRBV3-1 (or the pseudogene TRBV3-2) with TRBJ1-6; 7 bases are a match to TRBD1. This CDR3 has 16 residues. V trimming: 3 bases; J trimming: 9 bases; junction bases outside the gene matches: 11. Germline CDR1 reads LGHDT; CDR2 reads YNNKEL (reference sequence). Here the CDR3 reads CASSHRPQGVGSPLHF. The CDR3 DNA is TGTGCCAGCAGCCATCGCCCTCAGGGGGTGGGTTCACCCCTCCACTTT.

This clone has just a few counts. The CDR3, as DNA: TGTGCCAGCAGCCCCCACGAGACAGGGAATAATTCACCCCTCCACTTT. Protein sequence: CASSPHETGNNSPLHF. The chain couples TRBV3-1 (or the pseudogene TRBV3-2) to TRBJ1-6; 7 nucleotides match TRBD1. CDR1 is LGHDT and CDR2 is YNNKEL in the germline V gene (reference sequence). This CDR3 contains 16 residues. The trim removed 4 bases at V and 5 bases at J, leaving 8 bases unmatched.

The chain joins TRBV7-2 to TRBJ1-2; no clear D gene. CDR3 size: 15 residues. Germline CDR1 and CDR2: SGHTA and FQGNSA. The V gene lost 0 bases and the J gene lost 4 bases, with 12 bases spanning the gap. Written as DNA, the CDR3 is TGTGCCAGCAGCTTAGCGAATGCAGGTCTCTATGGCTACACCTTC. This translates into CASSLANAGLYGYTF.

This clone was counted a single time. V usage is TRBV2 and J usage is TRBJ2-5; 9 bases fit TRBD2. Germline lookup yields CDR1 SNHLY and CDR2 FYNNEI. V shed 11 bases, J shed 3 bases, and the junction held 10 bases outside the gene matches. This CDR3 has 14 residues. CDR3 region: CALEGASGEETQYF. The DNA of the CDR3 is TGTGCCCTTGAAGGGGCTAGCGGGGAAGAGACCCAGTACTTC.

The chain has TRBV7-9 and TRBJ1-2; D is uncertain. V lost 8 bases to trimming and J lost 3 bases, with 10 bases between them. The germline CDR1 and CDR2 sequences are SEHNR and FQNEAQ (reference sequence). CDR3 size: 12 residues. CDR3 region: CASAVAYYGYTF. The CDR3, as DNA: TGTGCCAGCGCGGTAGCCTACTATGGCTACACCTTC.

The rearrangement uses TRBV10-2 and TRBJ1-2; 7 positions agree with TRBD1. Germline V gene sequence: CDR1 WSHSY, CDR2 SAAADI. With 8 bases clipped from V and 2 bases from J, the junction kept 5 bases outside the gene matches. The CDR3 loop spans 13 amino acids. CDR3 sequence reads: CASLGQHNYGYTF. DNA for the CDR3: TGCGCCAGCCTGGGACAGCACAACTATGGCTACACCTTC.

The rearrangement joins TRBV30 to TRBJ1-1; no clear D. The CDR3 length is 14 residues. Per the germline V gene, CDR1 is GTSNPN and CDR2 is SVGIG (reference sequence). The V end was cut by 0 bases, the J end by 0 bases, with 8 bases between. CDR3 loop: CAWSVTTMNTEAFF. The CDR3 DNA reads TGTGCCTGGAGTGTGACAACAATGAACACTGAAGCTTTCTTT.

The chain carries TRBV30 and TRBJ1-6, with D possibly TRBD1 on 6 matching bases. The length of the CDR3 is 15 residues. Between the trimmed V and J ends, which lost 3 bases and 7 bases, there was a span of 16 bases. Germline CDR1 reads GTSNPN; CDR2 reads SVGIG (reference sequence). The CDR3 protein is CAWRLPDRFNSPLHF. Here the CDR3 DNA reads TGTGCCTGGAGGCTACCCGACAGGTTCAATTCACCCCTCCACTTT.

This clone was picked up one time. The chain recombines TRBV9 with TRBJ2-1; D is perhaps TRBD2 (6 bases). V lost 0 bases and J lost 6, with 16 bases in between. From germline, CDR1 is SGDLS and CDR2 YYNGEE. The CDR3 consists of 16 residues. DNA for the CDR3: TGTGCCAGCAGCGTAGGGGCCGGGGGACCTTCCAATGAGCAGTTCTTC. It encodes CASSVGAGGPSNEQFF. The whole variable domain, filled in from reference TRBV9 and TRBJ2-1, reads DSGVTQTPKHLITATGQRVTLRCSPRSGDLSVYWYQQSLDQGLQFLIQYYNGEERAKGNILERFSAQQFPDLHSELNLSSLELGDSALYFCASSVGAGGPSNEQFFGPGTRLTVL.

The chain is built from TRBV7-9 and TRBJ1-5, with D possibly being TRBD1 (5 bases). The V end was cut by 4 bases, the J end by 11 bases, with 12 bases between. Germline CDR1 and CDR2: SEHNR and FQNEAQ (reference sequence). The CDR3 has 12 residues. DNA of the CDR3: TGTGCCAGCAGCTCCTCCAAAGGGGCCCAGCATTTT. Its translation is CASSSSKGAQHF.

CDR3 sequence reads: CASSKQGGAADTQYF. As DNA, the CDR3 is TGTGCCAGCAGCAAACAAGGGGGAGCCGCAGATACGCAGTATTTT. The chain recombines TRBV9 with TRBJ2-3, with D possibly TRBD1 on 6 matching bases. V lost 4 bases, J lost 4 bases, and 16 bases lay in between. The germline CDR1 and CDR2 sequences are SGDLS and YYNGEE. This CDR3 region has 15 residues. The variable domain in full, with the rest retrieved from reference TRBV9 and TRBJ2-3, is DSGVTQTPKHLITATGQRVTLRCSPRSGDLSVYWYQQSLDQGLQFLIQYYNGEERAKGNILERFSAQQFPDLHSELNLSSLELGDSALYFCASSKQGGAADTQYFGPGTRLTVL.